Each of the 9 T cell receptor beta chains below was sequenced from the same sample in a study of cytomegalovirus exposure and HLA in healthy donors. The PCR ran on 60 Vbeta and 13 Jbeta primers. Method: immunoSEQ multiplex PCR; TCRdb's copy keeps in-frame clones and lacks some. This repertoire shows some 95,000 clones, around 79% found once; its top ten account for 4.5% to 6%. The sequenced sample was PBMCs. The receptors here all came from a woman aged 40-49 years in good health and CMV-seronegative.

This clone was seen a few times. Other DNA variants within this sample encode the same CDR3. The chain links TRBV7-9 to TRBJ1-1; no reliable D call. V was cut by 4 bases and J by 2 bases, with 8 bases left in between. The CDR3 consists of 13 residues. The germline V gene encodes CDR1 SEHNR and CDR2 FQNEAQ (reference sequence). The CDR3 loop reads CASSSEGNTEAFF. CDR3 nucleotides: TGTGCCAGCAGCTCAGAGGGAAACACTGAAGCTTTCTTT.

The chain uses TRBV5-1 and TRBJ1-4; D possibly corresponds to TRBD1 (5 bases). V lost 4 bases, J lost 3 bases, and 10 bases lay in between. The CDR3 is made up of 14 amino acids. Germline V gene data show CDR1 as SGHRS and CDR2 as YFSETQ. The CDR3 reads CASSGGTANEKLFF. Here the CDR3 DNA reads TGCGCCAGCAGCGGGGGGACCGCTAATGAAAAACTGTTTTTT.

The CDR3 loop is CASSQGYRRGLTDTQYF. The CDR3 nucleotides are TGTGCCAGCAGCCAAGGGTATCGAAGGGGCCTCACAGATACGCAGTATTTT. The chain recombines TRBV4-2 with TRBJ2-3; maybe TRBD1 (5 bases). V was trimmed by 1 base and J by 2 bases, leaving 16 bases between them. In germline, CDR1 is LGHNA, CDR2 YNFKEQ. The CDR3 loop spans 17 amino acids.

The chain recombines TRBV7-2 with TRBJ2-3, with 10 bases that match TRBD1. J was trimmed by 2 bases and V by 1 base; bases with no gene match: 9. This CDR3 contains 18 residues. Germline V gives CDR1 SGHTA, CDR2 FQGNSA. The CDR3 spells CASSLDPPGQGYTDTQYF. In DNA, the CDR3 is TGTGCCAGCAGCTTAGACCCTCCGGGACAGGGGTACACAGATACGCAGTATTTT.

The chain combines TRBV4-3 with TRBJ1-1; D perhaps matches TRBD1 (5 bases). The CDR3 covers 14 residues. V was trimmed by 0 bases and J by 11 bases, leaving 16 bases between them. Per germline, CDR1 LGHNA and CDR2 YSLEER. CDR3 protein: CASSQDRNRRMAFF. The CDR3 coding sequence is TGCGCCAGCAGCCAAGATCGAAACAGGCGAATGGCTTTCTTT.

This clone has just one count. Here the CDR3 reads CASSAQGNSGYTF. CDR3 nucleotides: TGTGCCAGTAGTGCACAGGGGAATAGTGGCTACACCTTC. V is TRBV19 and J is TRBJ1-2, with 7 bases lining up with TRBD1. V lost 5 bases and J lost 7; bases outside the gene matches: 7. In germline, CDR1 is LNHDA, CDR2 SQIVND (reference sequence). The CDR3 sequence is 13 residues long.

The chain employs TRBV27 and TRBJ1-4, with D possibly matching TRBD1 (5 bases). V lost 5 bases, J lost 8 bases, and 18 bases lay in between. Germline V CDR1 and CDR2: MNHEY, SMNVEV (reference sequence). The CDR3 runs to 15 residues. CDR3 protein: CASSDQVGQGEKLFF. Written as DNA, the CDR3 is TGTGCCAGCAGTGACCAGGTGGGGCAAGGAGAAAAACTGTTTTTT.

The CDR3 DNA reads TGTGCCAGTGTCTACAGGGGGGGGACTATGAACACTGAAGCTTTCTTT. It translates to CASVYRGGTMNTEAFF. V gene TRBV19 combines with J gene TRBJ1-1; 8 bases line up with TRBD1. Germline CDR1 is LNHDA and CDR2 is SQIVND (reference sequence). Trimming cost V 8 bases and J 0 bases; bases outside gene matches: 11. This CDR3 comprises 16 residues.

V usage is TRBV4-2 and J usage is TRBJ1-2; 7 bases are a match to TRBD1. With V trimmed by 7 bases and J by 4 bases, 9 bases remained unmatched. In germline, CDR1 is LGHNA, CDR2 YNFKEQ. This CDR3 has 14 amino acids. Here the CDR3 DNA reads TGTGCCAGCAACCGGGACAGCCAATTCTATGGCTACACCTTC. Translated: CASNRDSQFYGYTF.